The 18 T cell receptor beta chains reported below all come from one sample, sequenced in a study of blood T cell repertoires in COVID-19. Assay: immunoSEQ multiplex PCR; the TCRdb copy retains only in-frame clones and omits some. The table records approximately 240,000 clones, roughly 86% of them present only once. The sequenced sample consisted of peripheral blood. These receptors all stem from a man aged 50 to 60 with acute or convalescent COVID-19.

This clone was detected only once. One junction end does not reproduce the germline sequence, and a read error may be involved. V gene TRBV30 combines with J gene TRBJ2-4; 9 bases are shared with TRBD1. This CDR3 contains 12 residues. Germline loops: CDR1 GTSNPN, CDR2 SVGIG (reference sequence). Written as DNA, the CDR3 is TGTGCCTGGTCTTCCCTGGGGACAGGGATTCACTTC. It translates to CAWSSLGTGIHF.

The chain employs TRBV7-9 and TRBJ2-3; D ambiguous. V lost 4 bases and J lost 1, with 9 bases in between. CDR3 length equals 14 residues. Germline loops: CDR1 SEHNR, CDR2 FQNEAQ (reference sequence). The CDR3 DNA sequence: TGTGCCAGCAGCTCAAGAGAGGGCACAGATACGCAGTATTTT. It is translated as CASSSREGTDTQYF.

The rearrangement joins TRBV20-1 to TRBJ2-5; TRBD2 matches 7 bases. CDR1 is DFQATT and CDR2 is SNEGSKA in the germline V gene (reference sequence). The CDR3 runs 13 residues. V trimming: 3 bases; J trimming: 5 bases; junction bases outside the gene matches: 6. The CDR3 reads CSASRRERETQYF. In DNA form, the CDR3 reads TGCAGTGCTAGTAGGCGGGAGAGGGAGACCCAGTACTTC.

This chain joins TRBV5-1 and TRBJ2-2; tentative D call: TRBD1 (6 bases). The CDR3 is made up of 15 amino acids. The V and J ends lost 5 bases and 2 bases respectively, with 13 bases between them. CDR1 and CDR2 (germline): SGHRS, YFSETQ. CDR3 nucleotide sequence: TGCGCCAGCAGACAGACAGGCCTCAACACCGGGGAGCTGTTTTTT. It translates to CASRQTGLNTGELFF.

This clone was detected only a few times. CDR3 nucleotide sequence: TGTGCCAGCAGTGAACCGGACAGGGAAGCTTCACCCCTCCACTTT. It codes for CASSEPDREASPLHF. The rearrangement links TRBV25-1 to TRBJ1-6; 8 bases map to TRBD1. The CDR3 has 15 amino acids. V was pared by 2 bases and J by 9 bases, with 6 bases of the junction left unmatched. CDR1 and CDR2 from the germline V gene are MGHDK and SYGVNS.

The V and J genes are TRBV10-3 and TRBJ1-2; TRBD1 matches 11 bases. V was pared by 10 bases and J by 3 bases, with 4 bases of the junction left unmatched. This CDR3 is built from 13 residues. Germline V gives CDR1 ENHRY, CDR2 SYGVKD. DNA for the CDR3: TGTGCCACCGGACAGGGGGCGGACTATGGCTACACCTTC. Translation gives CATGQGADYGYTF.

The chain joins TRBV18 to TRBJ2-7, with D unclear. This CDR3 is 15 amino acids long. The germline gives CDR1 KGHSH, CDR2 LQKENI. V lost 3 bases and J lost 0, with 12 bases in between. The CDR3 here is CASSPLQEFSYEQYF. The CDR3 DNA reads as TGTGCCAGCTCACCTCTTCAGGAATTCTCCTACGAGCAGTACTTC.

The genes are TRBV5-1 and TRBJ2-3; a possible D gene is TRBD2 (6 bases). Germline V lookup: CDR1 SGHRS, CDR2 YFSETQ. The V and J ends lost 1 base and 3 bases respectively, with 12 bases between them. This CDR3 is built from 15 residues. The CDR3 region is CASSLSRRGTDTQYF. DNA for the CDR3: TGCGCCAGCAGCTTGAGCAGGAGGGGTACAGATACGCAGTATTTT.

This sequence joins TRBV6-5 and TRBJ1-6, with D perhaps matching TRBD1 (5 bases). CDR1 and CDR2 from the germline V gene are MNHEY and SVGAGI. The V end lost 4 bases, the J end lost 7 bases, and 14 bases lay between the germline ends. This CDR3 comprises 15 residues. CDR3 nucleotide sequence: TGTGCCAGCAGTTTCGTCCACAGGCAAAATTCACCCCTCCACTTT. Translating gives CASSFVHRQNSPLHF.

The rearrangement joins TRBV6-5 to TRBJ2-5; perhaps TRBD1 as D (6 bases). The CDR3 length is 15 residues. Germline assignment: CDR1 MNHEY and CDR2 SVGAGI. V was pared by 0 bases and J by 4 bases, with 12 bases between. The chain's CDR3 is CASSYSGWGRETQYF. DNA for the CDR3: TGTGCCAGCAGTTACTCAGGGTGGGGGCGAGAGACCCAGTACTTC.

V and J are TRBV18 and TRBJ1-1; D is uncertain. V was clipped by 2 bases and J by 0 bases, with 4 bases between them. The CDR3 loop spans 13 amino acids. CDR1 is KGHSH, CDR2 LQKENI, per germline. The CDR3 sequence: CASSPDMNTEAFF. CDR3 nucleotides: TGTGCCAGCTCACCAGACATGAACACTGAAGCTTTCTTT.

V and J are TRBV5-8 and TRBJ2-5; TRBD2 matches at 13 bases. Germline values: CDR1 SGHTS, CDR2 YDEGEE. The CDR3 has 18 amino acids. The V segment lost 0 bases and the J segment 5 bases; nucleotides outside the gene matches: 10. The CDR3 nucleotides read TGTGCCAGCAGCTTGGGACTAGCGGGAGGATGGGCCTCTGAGACCCAGTACTTC. The encoded protein is CASSLGLAGGWASETQYF.

The J gene is TRBJ2-2, the V gene TRBV7-3, with 10 bases fitting TRBD2. V trimming: 6 bases; J trimming: 4 bases; junction bases outside the gene matches: 8. Germline-derived CDR1 and CDR2 are SGHTA and FQGTGA. The CDR3 has 16 amino acids. The CDR3 region is CASSQRASGGTGELFF. The CDR3 DNA sequence: TGTGCCAGCAGTCAAAGGGCTAGCGGGGGCACCGGGGAGCTGTTTTTT.

The gene calls are TRBV7-9 and TRBJ1-1; 8 positions match TRBD1. Germline lookup yields CDR1 SEHNR and CDR2 FQNEAQ (reference sequence). Trimming at V came to 5 bases and at J to 5 bases, leaving 4 bases not matched to a gene. The CDR3 length is 13 residues. CDR3: CASSRQGKTEAFF. In nucleotides, the CDR3 is TGTGCCAGCAGCCGACAGGGGAAGACTGAAGCTTTCTTT.

The CDR3 region has the DNA TGTGCCAGCAGCCCGTCAGTCGAGCAGTACTTC. It encodes CASSPSVEQYF. The V call is TRBV5-8, the J call TRBJ2-7; no firm D call. The CDR3 runs to 11 residues. V lost 4 bases and J 6 bases, leaving 8 bases between the germline ends. The germline CDR1 and CDR2 sequences are SGHTS and YDEGEE. The full variable domain, completed using reference TRBV5-8 and TRBJ2-7, is EAGVTQSPTHLIKTRGQQATLRCSPISGHTSVYWYQQALGLGLQFLLWYDEGEERNRGNFPPRFSGRQFPNYSSELNVNALELEDSALYLCASSPSVEQYFGPGTRLTVT.

The chain uses TRBV28 and TRBJ2-7, with 9 bases lining up with TRBD2. Trimming cost V 3 bases and J 3 bases; bases outside gene matches: 6. CDR1 MDHEN and CDR2 SYDVKM come from the germline V gene. This CDR3 comprises 15 residues. CDR3 DNA sequence: TGTGCCAGCAGTTTGGGCGGGAGGGCCTACTACGAGCAGTACTTC. Amino acids: CASSLGGRAYYEQYF.

The rearrangement links TRBV5-1 to TRBJ2-5; 12 positions match TRBD1. CDR3 size: 16 residues. CDR1 is SGHRS and CDR2 is YFSETQ in the germline V gene. Trimming cost V 0 bases and J 5 bases; bases outside gene matches: 5. The CDR3 loop reads CASSLGGTGGIETQYF. The CDR3 DNA reads TGCGCCAGCAGCTTGGGAGGGACAGGGGGCATCGAGACCCAGTACTTC. The full variable domain, its missing parts supplied by reference TRBV5-1 and TRBJ2-5, is KAGVTQTPRYLIKTRGQQVTLSCSPISGHRSVSWYQQTPGQGLQFLFEYFSETQRNKGNFPGRFSGRQFSNSRSEMNVSTLELGDSALYLCASSLGGTGGIETQYFGPGTRLLVL.

This chain uses TRBV11-2 with TRBJ2-7; the D gene is possibly TRBD2 (6 bases). V lost 5 bases and J lost 1, with 15 bases in between. Germline V gene data show CDR1 as SGHAT and CDR2 as FQNNGV. This CDR3 is built from 15 residues. This CDR3 is CASSPRLGGSYEQYF. The CDR3 DNA sequence: TGTGCCAGCAGCCCCCGTTTGGGGGGATCCTACGAGCAGTACTTC.